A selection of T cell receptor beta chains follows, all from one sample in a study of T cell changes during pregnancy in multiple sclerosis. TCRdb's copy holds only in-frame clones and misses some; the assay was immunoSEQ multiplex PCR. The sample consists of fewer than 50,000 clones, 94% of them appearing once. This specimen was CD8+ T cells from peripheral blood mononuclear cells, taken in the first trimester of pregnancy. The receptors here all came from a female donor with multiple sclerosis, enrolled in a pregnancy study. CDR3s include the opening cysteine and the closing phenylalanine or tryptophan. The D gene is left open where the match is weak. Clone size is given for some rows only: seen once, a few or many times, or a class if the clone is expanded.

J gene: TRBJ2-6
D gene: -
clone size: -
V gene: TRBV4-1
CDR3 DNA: TGCGCCAGCACCCTAACGACAGGTTCTCCCTCTGGGGCCAACGTCCTGACTTTC
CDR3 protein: CASTLTTGSPSGANVLTF

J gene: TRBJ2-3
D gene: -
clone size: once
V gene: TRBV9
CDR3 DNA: TGTGCCAGCAGCGTTCACCCTACCACAGATACGCAGTATTTT
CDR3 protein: CASSVHPTTDTQYF

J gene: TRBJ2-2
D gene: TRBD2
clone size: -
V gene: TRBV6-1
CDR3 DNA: TGTGCCAGCCAAAGCGGGAGCACCGGGGAGCTGTTTTTT
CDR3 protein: CASQSGSTGELFF

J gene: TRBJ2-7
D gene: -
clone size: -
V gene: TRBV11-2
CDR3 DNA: TGTGCCAGCAGCCACTACCGGGACTCCAAATACGAGCAGTACTTC
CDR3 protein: CASSHYRDSKYEQYF

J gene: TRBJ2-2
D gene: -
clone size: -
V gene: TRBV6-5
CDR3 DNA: TGTGCCAGCAGTTACAATAGTAACACCGGGGAGCTGTTTTTT
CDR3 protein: CASSYNSNTGELFF

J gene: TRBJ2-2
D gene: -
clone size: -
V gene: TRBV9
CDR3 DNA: TGTGCCAGCAGCGTAGATATGGGAGTCAACACCGGGGAGCTGTTTTTT
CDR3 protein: CASSVDMGVNTGELFF

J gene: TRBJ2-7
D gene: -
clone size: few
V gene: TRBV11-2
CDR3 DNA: TGTGCCAGCAGCCCAACGCGAGAGCAGTACTTC
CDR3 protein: CASSPTREQYF

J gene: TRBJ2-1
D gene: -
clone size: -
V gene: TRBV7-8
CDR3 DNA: TGTGCCAGCAGCTTCAGGAGGAATGAGCAGTTCTTC
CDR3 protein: CASSFRRNEQFF

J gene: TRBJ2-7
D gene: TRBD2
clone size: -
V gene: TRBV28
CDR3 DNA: TGTGCCAGCAGTCTCGAAGTAGCGGGCCTCAATCCCTACGAGCAGTACTTC
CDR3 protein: CASSLEVAGLNPYEQYF

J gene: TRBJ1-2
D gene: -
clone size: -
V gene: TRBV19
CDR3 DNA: TGTGCCAGTAGTATATGGACAGAGGATGGCTACACCTTC
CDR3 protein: CASSIWTEDGYTF

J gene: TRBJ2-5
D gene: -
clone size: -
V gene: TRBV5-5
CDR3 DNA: TGTGCCAGCAGCTTCGCCATCGGGGAGACCCAGTACTTC
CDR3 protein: CASSFAIGETQYF

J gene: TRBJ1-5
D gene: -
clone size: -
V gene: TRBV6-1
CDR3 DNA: TGTGCCAGCAGTGAAGCGGAGCACCAGCCCCAGCATTTT
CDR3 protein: CASSEAEHQPQHF

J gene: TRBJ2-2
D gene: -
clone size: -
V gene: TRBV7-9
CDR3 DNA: TGTGCCAGCAGCTTGCCAGAGACACACAAGGACACCGGGGAGCTGTTTTTT
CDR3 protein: CASSLPETHKDTGELFF

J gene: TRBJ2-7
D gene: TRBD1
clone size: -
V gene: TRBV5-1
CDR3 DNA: TGCGCCAGCAGCTACTTCCCGGGACAGGGGTACGAGCAGTACTTC
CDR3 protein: CASSYFPGQGYEQYF

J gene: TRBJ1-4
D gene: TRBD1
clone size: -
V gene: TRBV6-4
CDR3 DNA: TGTGCCAGCACCATCGACAGGGTTGAAAAACTGTTTTTT
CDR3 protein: CASTIDRVEKLFF

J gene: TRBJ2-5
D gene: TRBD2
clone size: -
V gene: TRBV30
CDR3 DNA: TGTGCCTGGAGTGGGGGAGCGGGAGAAGAGACCCAGTACTTC
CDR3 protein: CAWSGGAGEETQYF

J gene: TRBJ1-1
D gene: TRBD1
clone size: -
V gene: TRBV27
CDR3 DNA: TGTGCCAGCAGTTTCGGGACAGGGGTCTTTGAAGCTTTCTTT
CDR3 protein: CASSFGTGVFEAFF

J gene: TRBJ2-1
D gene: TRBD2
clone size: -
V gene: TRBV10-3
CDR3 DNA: TGTGCCATCAGTGATTCGCCTGTAATAGTTTCCTTGTCTGGGGGGGGCAATGAGCAGTTCTTC
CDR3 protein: CAISDSPVIVSLSGGGNEQFF

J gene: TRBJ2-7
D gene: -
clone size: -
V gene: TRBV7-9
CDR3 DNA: TGTGCCAGCAGCTTCCTAAGCTACGAGCAGTACTTC
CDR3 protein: CASSFLSYEQYF

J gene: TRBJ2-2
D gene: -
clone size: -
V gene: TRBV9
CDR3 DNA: TGTGCCAGCAGCTGGGACTCCCAAGAGCTGTTTTTT
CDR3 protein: CASSWDSQELFF

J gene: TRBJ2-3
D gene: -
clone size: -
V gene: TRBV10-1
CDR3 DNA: TGCGCCAGCAGTGAGTCCGAGACCCTCGGGGTAGATACGCAGTATTTT
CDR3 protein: CASSESETLGVDTQYF